This TCR beta chain was recovered during a study of T-cell memory formation after mild COVID-19. Looking at the study overall: TCR clusters were mostly confined to one donor each.

In TCRdb, the 5' RACE reads were re-called with MiXCR into one record per CDR3 protein. Of nearly 250,000 distinct CDR3 sequences in the sample, over 15% were seen once. Remarks on this clonotype: Antigen unknown.

V lost 6 bases and J lost 4; bases outside the gene matches: 5. The germline gives CDR1 SQVTM, CDR2 ANQGSEA. The CDR3 runs 14 residues. Study-level results: There was no confirmation that second-wave clones peaking on day 37 were SARS-CoV-2 specific. Clones that got smaller from day 15 to 85 had even CD4/CD8, while clones growing later tipped toward CD4+.

The sequenced sample consisted of PBMCs or a T cell subset sorted from them (not recorded which). The rearrangement uses TRBV29-1 and TRBJ2-1; TRBD2 matches at 11 bases. The receptor was isolated from an adult woman who had mild COVID-19 (a few samples of this study predate the infection). Cell type and time point are not known. The CDR3 loop reads CSVDASGGYNEQFF. Here the CDR3 DNA reads TGCAGCGTGGACGCTAGCGGGGGGTACAATGAGCAGTTCTTC.